This T cell receptor beta chain was identified during a study of patients and donors after allogeneic stem cell transplantation. TCRdb analysed the RT-PCR reads with MiXCR anew, one entry per CDR3 protein. This sample has approximately 200,000 distinct CDR3 sequences, with more than 35% found just once. CDR1 and CDR2 from the germline V gene are MNHEY and SMNVEV (reference sequence). V dropped 2 bases and J dropped 0 bases, with 10 bases sitting between them. This CDR3 has 15 amino acids. The rearrangement joins TRBV27 to TRBJ1-1, with D possibly matching TRBD1 (5 bases). The sequence came from a human donor who was either an allogeneic HSCT recipient or a stem cell or donor lymphocyte infusion donor (not recorded which). It is not recorded whose cells these are; they may come from a transplant donor. The source material was blood, either unsorted or a sorted T cell fraction (not recorded which). DNA of the CDR3: TGTGCCAGCAGTTTACGGGGCAGGGTGAACACTGAAGCTTTCTTT. Its translation is CASSLRGRVNTEAFF.